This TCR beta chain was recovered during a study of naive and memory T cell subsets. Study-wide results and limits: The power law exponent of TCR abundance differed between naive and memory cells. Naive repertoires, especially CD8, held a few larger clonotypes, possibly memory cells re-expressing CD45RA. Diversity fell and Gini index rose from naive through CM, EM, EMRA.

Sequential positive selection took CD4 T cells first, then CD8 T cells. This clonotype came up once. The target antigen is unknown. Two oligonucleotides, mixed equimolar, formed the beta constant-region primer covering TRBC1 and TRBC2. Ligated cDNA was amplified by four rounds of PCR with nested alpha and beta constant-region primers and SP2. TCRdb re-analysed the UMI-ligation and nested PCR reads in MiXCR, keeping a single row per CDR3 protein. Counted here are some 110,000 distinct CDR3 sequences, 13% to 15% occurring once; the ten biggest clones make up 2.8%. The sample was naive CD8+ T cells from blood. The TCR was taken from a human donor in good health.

The chain's CDR3 is CASSEAAGGTSYEQYF. Written as DNA, the CDR3 is TGTGCCAGCAGCGAGGCGGCGGGGGGGACCTCCTACGAGCAGTACTTC. The chain carries TRBV9 and TRBJ2-7; 9 bases line up with TRBD2. Losses at the gene ends were 3 bases for V and 0 bases for J; bases not matched to a gene: 7. CDR3 length: 16 residues. Germline CDR1 SGDLS, CDR2 YYNGEE.